Below, 10 T cell receptor beta chains from the same sample are listed, as sequenced in a study of control samples from healthy donors and cancer patients. Assay: immunoSEQ multiplex PCR; the TCRdb copy retains only in-frame clones and omits some. The repertoire holds about 120,000 clones, with 80% to 90% as singletons. The material sequenced was PBMCs. These receptors were taken from a woman aged 50 to 60 with colorectal cancer.

This rearrangement joins TRBV3-1 (or the pseudogene TRBV3-2) to TRBJ1-1, with 7 positions matching TRBD1. This CDR3 spans 15 amino acids. Trimming at V came to 3 bases and at J to 1 base, leaving 5 bases not matched to a gene. Germline V lookup: CDR1 LGHDT, CDR2 YNNKEL (reference sequence). CDR3 nucleotides: TGTGCCAGCAGCCAGTGGGACAGACGGAACACTGAAGCTTTCTTT. Translating gives CASSQWDRRNTEAFF.

The CDR3 sequence is CASRPGLAGVLYNEQFF. The CDR3 coding sequence is TGTGCCAGCAGACCCGGACTAGCGGGAGTTTTATACAATGAGCAGTTCTTC. J is TRBJ2-1 and V is TRBV7-2, with 13 bases matching TRBD2. There are 17 residues in the CDR3. Germline V gene sequence: CDR1 SGHTA, CDR2 FQGNSA. V shed 6 bases and J 4 bases; nucleotides not matched to a gene: 9.

The sample holds a few counts of this clone. V gene TRBV6-5 combines with J gene TRBJ2-5; D is possibly TRBD1 (6 bases). The germline V gene has CDR1 MNHEY and CDR2 SVGAGI. CDR3 size: 13 residues. Trimming took off 8 bases at V and 4 bases at J, with 14 bases between the two ends. Written as DNA, the CDR3 is TGTGCCAGCGGAACGCTAGGGGGAGAGACCCAGTACTTC. This sequence encodes CASGTLGGETQYF.

The chain joins TRBV21-1 to TRBJ2-1. TRBV21-1 is described as a pseudogene. The CDR3 loop spans 16 amino acids. CDR3 sequence (DNA): TGTGCCAGCAGCAAAGTCCCTACCCAGAAACCAAATGAGCAGTTCTTC. This translates into CASSKVPTQKPNEQFF.

The CDR3 is CASSYVSGNEQFF. The CDR3 nucleotides read TGTGCCAGCAGTTACGTTTCTGGGAATGAGCAGTTCTTC. This chain uses TRBV6-6 with TRBJ2-1; D uncertain. The CDR3 has 13 amino acids. Germline V gives CDR1 MNHNY, CDR2 SVGAGI (reference sequence). V lost 2 bases and J 7 bases, leaving 9 bases between the germline ends.

V usage is TRBV11-1 and J usage is TRBJ2-3, with TRBD1 matching over 8 bases. The CDR3 contains 15 residues. CDR1 and CDR2 (germline): SGHAT, FQDESV (reference sequence). With 5 bases clipped from V and 0 bases from J, the junction kept 4 bases outside the gene matches. CDR3 region: CASSRQGTSTDTQYF. The CDR3 nucleotides are TGTGCCAGCAGCCGACAGGGGACTAGCACAGATACGCAGTATTTT.

The chain carries TRBV14 and TRBJ1-2; 7 bases line up with TRBD1. The CDR3 totals 17 residues. Germline lookup yields CDR1 SGHDN and CDR2 FVKESK. Losses at the gene ends were 0 bases for V and 2 bases for J; bases not matched to a gene: 9. Written as DNA, the CDR3 is TGTGCCAGCAGCCAAGATACATTAAAAGGGGGCAACTATGGCTACACCTTC. It translates to CASSQDTLKGGNYGYTF.

This clone was observed once. The chain uses TRBV5-1 and TRBJ1-1; D is unresolved. Germline CDR1 is SGHRS and CDR2 is YFSETQ. V was shortened by 0 bases and J by 0 bases, with 6 bases between the two germline ends. The CDR3 sequence is 14 residues long. DNA for the CDR3: TGCGCCAGCAGCTTGGGGACCCTGAACACTGAAGCTTTCTTT. It is translated as CASSLGTLNTEAFF.

The chain combines TRBV27 with TRBJ2-3; 12 nucleotides agree with TRBD1. The junction had 10 bases not matched to a gene; V was cut back by 7 bases and J by 5 bases. From germline, CDR1 is MNHEY and CDR2 SMNVEV (reference sequence). CDR3 length equals 16 residues. The CDR3 loop reads CASTKIGTGGRDTQYF. Here the CDR3 DNA reads TGTGCCAGCACCAAAATCGGGACAGGGGGCCGAGATACGCAGTATTTT.

The chain has TRBV7-8 and TRBJ2-2; 8 positions agree with TRBD1. Germline lookup yields CDR1 SGHVS and CDR2 FQNEAQ. CDR3 size: 14 residues. J gave up 4 bases and V 5 bases, and 3 bases lay outside the gene matches. In DNA, the CDR3 is TGTGCCAGCAGCGAGACAGGGGTCACCGGGGAGCTGTTTTTT. Its protein product is CASSETGVTGELFF.